This T cell receptor beta chain was captured by sequencing in a study of blood T cell repertoires in COVID-19. Profiled with immunoSEQ multiplex PCR; TCRdb holds only in-frame clones, not every one. Of around 93,000 clones in the sample, 90% were seen once. Material for sequencing was peripheral blood. This clonotype was sampled from a man younger than 30 with COVID-19, enrolled during active disease.

The CDR3 loop is CSVMPGANYEQYF. Written as DNA, the CDR3 is TGCAGCGTTATGCCGGGAGCGAACTACGAGCAGTACTTC. The V and J genes are TRBV29-1 and TRBJ2-7, with a tentative D call TRBD2 (6 bases). Per the germline V gene, CDR1 is SQVTM and CDR2 is ANQGSEA. The CDR3 consists of 13 residues. Trimming shortened V by 5 bases and J by 3 bases, and 14 bases separated the two germline ends.